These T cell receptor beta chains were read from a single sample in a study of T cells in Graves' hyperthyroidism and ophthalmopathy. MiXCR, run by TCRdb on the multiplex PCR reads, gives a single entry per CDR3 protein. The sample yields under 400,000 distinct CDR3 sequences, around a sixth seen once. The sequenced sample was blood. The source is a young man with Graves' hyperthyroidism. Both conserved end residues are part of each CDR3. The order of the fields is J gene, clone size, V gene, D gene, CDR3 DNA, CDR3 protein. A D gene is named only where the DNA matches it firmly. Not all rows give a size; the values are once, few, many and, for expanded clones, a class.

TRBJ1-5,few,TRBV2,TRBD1,TGTGCCTTGGGGGCCCGGACAGGGGCTACCAATCAGCCCCAGCATTTT,CALGARTGATNQPQHF
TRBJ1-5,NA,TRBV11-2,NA,TGTGCCAGCAGCTTAGAGGGGTTTCAGCCCCAGCATTTT,CASSLEGFQPQHF
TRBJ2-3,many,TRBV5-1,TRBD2,TGCGCCAGCAGCTTGGCCGGTCTAGCGGGAGGAACCCCAGATACGCAGTATTTT,CASSLAGLAGGTPDTQYF
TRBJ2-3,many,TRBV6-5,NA,TGTGCCAGCAGTTACTCAGCCAGTGGTACGCAGTATTTT,CASSYSASGTQYF
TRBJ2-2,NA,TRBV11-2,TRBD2,TGTGCCAGCAGCGAACCCGGGACTAGCGGGTCTTTGGCCACCGGGGAGCTGTTTTTT,CASSEPGTSGSLATGELFF
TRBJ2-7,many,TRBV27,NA,TGTGCCAGCAGTTGGGGTTCCGAGCAGTACTTC,CASSWGSEQYF
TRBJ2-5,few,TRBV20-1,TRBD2,TGCAGTGCTAGAGATCTTGGGACTAATCAAGAGACCCAGTACTTC,CSARDLGTNQETQYF
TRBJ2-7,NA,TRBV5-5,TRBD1,TGTGCCAGCAGCTTCCCGGACAGGGACGAGCAGTACTTC,CASSFPDRDEQYF
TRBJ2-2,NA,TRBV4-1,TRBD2,TGCGCCAGCAGCCAAGATGACTTAGCGGGAGGTTCGAACACCGGGGAGCTGTTTTTT,CASSQDDLAGGSNTGELFF
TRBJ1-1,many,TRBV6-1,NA,TGTGCCAGCAGTGAGTTCGGGGACACTGAAGCTTTCTTT,CASSEFGDTEAFF
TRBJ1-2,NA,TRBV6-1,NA,TGTGCCAGCAGTTATTGGGCCCCAGACAGACCTACACCCTATGGCTACACCTTC,CASSYWAPDRPTPYGYTF
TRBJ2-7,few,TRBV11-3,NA,TGTGCCAGCGGCTTAGATGGGGCCAACGAGCAGTACTTC,CASGLDGANEQYF
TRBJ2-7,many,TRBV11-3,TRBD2,TGTGCCAGCAGCTTAGCCCCACTAGCGGGAGGCGCCTACGAGCAGTACTTC,CASSLAPLAGGAYEQYF
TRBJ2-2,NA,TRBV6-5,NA,TGTGCCAGCATTATGGACAGAAACACCGGGGAGCTGTTTTTT,CASIMDRNTGELFF
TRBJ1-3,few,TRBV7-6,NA,TGTGCCAGCAGCGCAGGGAAAGCTGGAAACACCATATATTTT,CASSAGKAGNTIYF
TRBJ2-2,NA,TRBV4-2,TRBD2,TGTGCCAGCAGCCAAGGTGCGGGGGAAGGTGACACCGGGGAGCTGTTTTTT,CASSQGAGEGDTGELFF
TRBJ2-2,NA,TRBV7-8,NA,TGTGCCAGCAGCTTAGGGAGGACGTCGTTGGCCGGGGAGCTGTTTTTT,CASSLGRTSLAGELFF
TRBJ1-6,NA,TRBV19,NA,TGTGCCAGTGGGGCCGGACCCTCCTATAATTCACCCCTCCACTTT,CASGAGPSYNSPLHF
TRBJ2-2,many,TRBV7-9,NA,TGTGCCAGCAGCTTATTAGGGCGCGCCGGGGAGCTGTTTTTT,CASSLLGRAGELFF
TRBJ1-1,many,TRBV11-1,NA,TGTGCCAGCCGGAAGACGCTTTTGGGCACTGAAGCTTTCTTT,CASRKTLLGTEAFF
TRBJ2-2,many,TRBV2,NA,TGTGCCAGCAGTGAAGAAGGGGGGGCCACCGGGGAGCTGTTTTTT,CASSEEGGATGELFF
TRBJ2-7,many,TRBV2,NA,TGTGCCAGCAGGACAGAAATATACGAGCAGTACTTC,CASRTEIYEQYF
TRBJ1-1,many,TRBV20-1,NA,TGCAGCCTCTACCCAGCAGGGAACACTGAAGCTTTCTTT,CSLYPAGNTEAFF
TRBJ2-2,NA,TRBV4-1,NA,TGCGCCAGCAGCCAAGGGGAGAACACCGGGGAGCTGTTTTTT,CASSQGENTGELFF
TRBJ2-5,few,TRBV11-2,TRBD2,TGCGCCAGCAGCCAATCCGTAGCGGGAGTCCGGGAGACCCAGTACTTC,CASSQSVAGVRETQYF
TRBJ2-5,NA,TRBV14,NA,TGTGCCAGCAGCCACCTCTGGTTCGGGGGCCAAGAGACCCAGTACTTC,CASSHLWFGGQETQYF
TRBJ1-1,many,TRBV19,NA,TGTGCCAGTAGTTATGGGAACACTGAAGCTTTCTTT,CASSYGNTEAFF
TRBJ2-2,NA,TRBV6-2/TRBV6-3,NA,TGTGCCAGCAGTTCCCTTACGAGGAGGGCCGGGGAGCTGTTTTTT,CASSSLTRRAGELFF
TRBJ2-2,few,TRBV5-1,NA,TGCGCCAGCAGCCCCGCGTGGGAAGGAAGGACCGGGGAGCTGTTTTTT,CASSPAWEGRTGELFF
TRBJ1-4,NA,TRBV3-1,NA,TGTGCCAGCAGCCAAGAAACTTCTAGGGTGTTTTTT,CASSQETSRVFF
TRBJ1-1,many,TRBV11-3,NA,TGTGCCAGCAGCTTAGACGGTCGGCTAAACACTGAAGCTTTCTTT,CASSLDGRLNTEAFF
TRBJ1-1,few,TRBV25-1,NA,TGTGCCAGCAGTGAACCCAGGCAGGGTCGGATGGGGACTGAAGCTTTCTTT,CASSEPRQGRMGTEAFF
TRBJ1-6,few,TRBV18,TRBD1,TGTGCCAGCTCACCGGGACAGGGGCCACCCCTCCACTTT,CASSPGQGPPLHF
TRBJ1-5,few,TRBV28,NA,TGTGCCAGCAGTCGGGCCCCGCTGTCTAGCAATCAGCCCCAGCATTTT,CASSRAPLSSNQPQHF
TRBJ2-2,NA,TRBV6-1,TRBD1,TGTGCCAGCAGTGAACAGGGGGCCGACGGGGAGCTGTTTTTT,CASSEQGADGELFF
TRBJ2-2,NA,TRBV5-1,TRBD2,TGCGCCAGCCAAAAACCTGGACTAGCGGGCACCGGGGAGCTGTTTTTT,CASQKPGLAGTGELFF
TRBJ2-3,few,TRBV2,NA,TGTGCCAGCACGAGGGTTAGCACAGATACGCAGTATTTT,CASTRVSTDTQYF